This is a list of T cell receptor beta chains from one sample in a study of T cell responses to AZD1222 COVID-19 vaccine. Only in-frame clones appear in the TCRdb table, and some are missing; sequencing was by immunoSEQ multiplex PCR. This sample has approximately 180,000 clones, with 85% to 90% found just once. Sequences were derived from peripheral blood, sampled on day 0 of AZD1222 vaccination. These receptors came from an adult in good health. CDR3s include the opening cysteine and the closing phenylalanine or tryptophan. A D gene is named only where the DNA matches it firmly. A clone size is listed for some rows: how often the clone was seen (once, few, many), or a class if it is expanded.

TRBJ2-1 TRBD2 . TRBV5-1 TGCGCCAGCAGCTTATCGGGGGGGGCCGAGTATGAGCAGTTCTTC CASSLSGGAEYEQFF
TRBJ2-5 . . TRBV5-6 TGTGCCAGCAGCTTCGGTTCAGGGCAAAACCAAGAGACCCAGTACTTC CASSFGSGQNQETQYF
TRBJ1-6 . . TRBV6-5 TGTGCCAGCAGTTACTCGAACACCTATAATTCACCCCTCCACTTT CASSYSNTYNSPLHF
TRBJ1-2 . . TRBV19 TGTGCCAGTAGTATCAGCAGGGAGGACTATGGCTACACCTTC CASSISREDYGYTF
TRBJ1-2 . . TRBV15 TGTGCCACCAGTCTACAGGGTTCCACAGGTGGCTACACCTTC CATSLQGSTGGYTF
TRBJ2-2 . . TRBV6-4 TGTGCCAGCAGTGTCGATCTCGGCACCGGGGAGCTGTTTTTT CASSVDLGTGELFF
TRBJ2-1 . . TRBV24-1 TGTGCCACCAGTGACCCCAAACAGGGCAATGAGCAGTTCTTC CATSDPKQGNEQFF
TRBJ1-6 . . TRBV20-1 TGCAGTGCTAGTGGCCCCGGACAGACAAATTCACCCCTCCACTTT CSASGPGQTNSPLHF
TRBJ2-3 TRBD1 . TRBV28 TGTGCCAGCAGTTCCCGGGACAGGGGACCCACAGATACGCAGTATTTT CASSSRDRGPTDTQYF
TRBJ2-5 TRBD2 once TRBV6-5 TGTGCCAGCAGTCGACTAGCTCAAGAGACCCAGTACTTC CASSRLAQETQYF
TRBJ2-2 TRBD1 . TRBV29-1 TGCAGCGTTGAAGATATAGGGGGCGTCCCCGGGGAGCTGTTTTTT CSVEDIGGVPGELFF
TRBJ1-5 . once TRBV15 TGTGCCACCAGCAGAGATGGGGCAAGCAATCAGCCCCAGCATTTT CATSRDGASNQPQHF
TRBJ2-3 TRBD1 . TRBV6-5 TGTGCCAGCAGAACCGGGACAGGGCATACAGATACGCAGTATTTT CASRTGTGHTDTQYF
TRBJ2-1 . . TRBV2 TGTGCCAGCAGAAAAGATCATGCGGATCCTACCTACAATGAGCAGTTCTTC CASRKDHADPTYNEQFF
TRBJ1-4 . once TRBV18 TGTGCCAGCTCACCACTCCAGGGGCTAGCAAATGAAAAACTGTTTTTT CASSPLQGLANEKLFF
TRBJ2-1 . few TRBV3-1/TRBV3-2 TGTGCCAGCAGCCTTTGGGTATCGGACTACAATGAGCAGTTCTTC CASSLWVSDYNEQFF
TRBJ1-6 . . TRBV2 TGTGCCAGCGGGCCCATAGTGCAGGGTAATTCACCCCTCCACTTT CASGPIVQGNSPLHF